This T cell receptor (beta chain) was sequenced in a study of cytomegalovirus exposure and HLA in healthy donors listed by TCRdb under 2017. Turning to the overall study: According to an earlier analysis of 587 of the donors, 150 million to 200 million T cells yielded 120 million or so unique TCR beta sequences and around 280 Gb of sequence data. Approximately 310 gigabases of sequencing data and approximately 91 million unique TCR sequences made up an early release that covered around 640 HLA-typed donors. The genetic ancestry cluster associated with self-reported Caucasian donors included 80% to 90% of the approximately 410 genotyped donors. The study aimed to test whether signatures of past pathogen exposure could be identified by cataloging public T cell receptors. The study profiled the T cell repertoires of 500 to 800 subjects by immunosequencing and related them to cytomegalovirus serostatus. A separate validation cohort of approximately 120 different subjects was used in addition to the 666-subject first cohort. The study combined high-throughput TCR immunosequencing, statistical association of individual TCRs with disease status, and machine learning to predict cytomegalovirus infection status. To study patterns of TCR occurrence, a later analysis re-analyzed previously published TCR beta repertoires from around 670 donors and added high-resolution HLA genotyping. Rather than drawing on any new phenotypic data, the later analysis identified candidate immune exposures from TCR beta sequences and the way those sequences occurred across donors. In an earlier analysis of 587 of the donors, high-throughput TCR beta sequencing was used to judge whether each TCR beta V gene segment behaved as functional or pseudogenic. Donor age, sex, ethnicity and CMV serostatus were compiled together with the repertoire data. Genome-wide SNP genotypes for about 65% of the 666 donors were used in a later genetic analysis, which treated that subset as a discovery cohort. All discovery cohort repertoires had been generated using a single sequencing platform. Class I and class II HLA loci were covered by the typing at four-digit resolution. Typing coverage varied by locus: about 620-640 donors for A, B, C, DRB1 and DQB1; approximately 520 for DQA1; approximately 610 for DPA1; around 450 for DPB1. Because of strong linkage in the cohort, five DR-DQ haplotypes were treated as single units for association and clustering. Among some 400 genotyped donors of the cohort, an average of around 240,000 unique TCR beta nucleotide sequences was sequenced per donor, of which about 20% were non-productive.

What the research found in general, with its limitations: A later genetic analysis associated a missense DCLRE1C variant with V-gene and J-gene trimming of TCR beta chains, and an independent cohort replicated the association. Specific HLA alleles were associated with over 15,000 TCR beta sequences at a false discovery rate of 0.05 in a later analysis. Assigning TCR associations to individual alleles was difficult when HLA alleles, especially DR and DQ, strongly co-occurred. In vitro tests confirmed that three of the cytomegalovirus-associated TCR beta chains recognize cytomegalovirus antigens. The sequencing pipeline was judged likely to have produced a cluster of highly shared sequence variants as a technical artifact. The presence/absence analyses assumed that sequencing depth was roughly uniform across donors, and that assumption may not be true. It was suggested by the authors that the approach could potentially be generalized to other disease states and immunological phenotypes. Only TCR beta chains were sequenced in this cohort, and the absence of alpha or paired-chain data limited detectable features. Because some donors lacked HLA typing at each locus, the association tests relied only on the typed subset. According to a later genetic analysis, donors in an Asian-associated ancestry cluster had fewer N-insertions in productive TCRs than the approximately 700-donor mean. In a later analysis, most CMV-associated TCR beta chains were found to appear HLA-restricted, with HLA associations seemingly driven largely by CMV exposure. Most TCR sequences were observed very rarely across donors, whereas some public TCRs were present in many individuals. The classifier was reported to diagnose cytomegalovirus status with high specificity and sensitivity in both the original and validation cohorts. Compared with equally common non-associated chains, HLA-associated TCR beta chains in a later analysis were more clonally expanded and had lower generation probabilities. According to a later analysis, parvovirus B19, influenza, CMV and Epstein-Barr virus appeared linked to several top co-occurrence clusters. The study gave a list of 150 to 200 TCR beta chains associated with cytomegalovirus. The 87-base-pair reads could not distinguish some IMGT-functional V segments, including TRBV6-2 and TRBV6-3, so those segments were excluded. Correlated functional status among segregating V segments might be attributable to linkage disequilibrium, but an unknown experimental factor could not be ruled out. A later analysis found that TCR association rates varied across HLA loci, with DRB1 alleles showing the most associated TCRs and HLA-C alleles the fewest. A further reported finding was that TCR beta sequences accurately predicted the HLA-A and HLA-B alleles for most subjects in the first cohort. In an earlier analysis of some 500 of the donors, most TCR beta V segments were observed in productive rearrangements about 87% or about 30% of the time, broadly matching IMGT annotations. Because counts were too low, roughly 16 rarely observed V segments, including chromosome 9 orphons, were left out of the earlier analysis of about 620 of the donors. CMV serostatus was the only immune exposure information available for the cohort.

Library generation was performed with the immunoSEQ multiplex PCR assay. For the multiplex PCR, a mixture combining 60 forward primers for TCR Vbeta segments and 13 reverse primers for TCR Jbeta segments was used. The CDR3 region of rearranged TCR beta genes was amplified from genomic DNA with a multiplex PCR assay. Amplified TCR beta libraries were sequenced as 87-base-pair reads on the Illumina HiSeq System. Per the authors' processing: In a later analysis, about 80 million unique TCR beta chains were counted across the approximately 640 repertoires, and some 10 million of these chains were shared by at least two donors. Raw reads were error-corrected and collapsed into unique sequences by a nearest-neighbor algorithm in which closely related sequences were merged to remove PCR and sequencing errors. To assign V, D and J gene segments, CDR3 sequences were aligned to IMGT reference sequences. Each retained sequence needed at least a six-nucleotide match to both a V gene segment and a J gene segment. Rearrangements were classified as productive when the CDR3 lacked stop codons and remained in frame with V and J, and all other rearrangements were classified as non-productive. Following IMGT convention, CDR3 was defined as the stretch from the second conserved V-encoded cysteine to the conserved J-encoded phenylalanine. The earlier analysis of 500 to 650 of the donors excluded any sequence lacking an unambiguous match to a single V gene segment. An earlier analysis of 587 of the donors classified V segments as functional when productive rearrangements were above 56.7% and as segregating when the standard deviation between donors was above 5%. To diagnose cytomegalovirus status from the catalog of TCR beta chain sequences, a statistical classification framework was built. In a later analysis, TCR nucleotide sequences were compared against IMGT/GENE-DB human TR gene sequences so that V and J genes could be assigned. The TCRdist pipeline was used in a later analysis to assign CDR3 sequences and most-parsimonious VDJ recombination scenarios. In a later analysis, each TCR beta chain was defined by its CDR3 amino acid sequence together with its V-gene family, and reads lacking a unique V-gene family were excluded. In a later analysis, fewer than 600 highly shared, low-generation-probability nucleotide sequences were removed to address suspected cross-contamination and a sequencing artifact. In a later analysis, a clonal expansion index for each public chain was calculated from normalized within-repertoire ranks of inferred template counts. Generation probabilities in a later analysis came from a VDJ recombination model fitted to out-of-frame rearrangements, and those results were checked against IGoR. A later analysis scored TCR-TCR, TCR-HLA and TCR-CMV co-occurrence with hypergeometric tests, applying a repertoire-size bias correction to TCR pairs. To estimate false discovery rates, a later analysis permuted the HLA or CMV assignments 20 times. In a later analysis, co-occurring TCRs were grouped using DBSCAN, and TCRdist sequence similarity was added for clustering within HLA-allele-positive subsets. For co-occurrence clustering, repertoires with fewer than 30,000 or more than 120,000 public chains were excluded, along with five or six repertoires with anomalous nucleotide sharing. TCRdb's version of the immuneACCESS table is confined to in-frame rearrangements and falls short of the full clone set. An unresolved V gene accounts for under half of the shortfall where checked; the remainder is of unknown origin. V, J and clone size reflect that table, while D and trimming were determined from the DNA. The sample table records about 170,000 clones; roughly 88% of these occur just once. Jointly, the top ten make up about 1.2% of the sample.

From a lookup of the germline V gene, CDR1 and CDR2 are MDHEN and SYDVKM. V gives up 4 bases and J gives up 5 bases, and the segment between their germline ends measures 8 bases. Taken from cysteine to phenylalanine, the CDR3 has 12 residues. The read is trimmed to its CDR3 DNA, 36 bases read in frame from base 1. The cohort comprised more than 550 healthy bone marrow donors. At the time of sampling, all cohort members were nominally healthy, though unrecorded immune exposures were likely present. The donor was CMV seronegative and was included in the group of around 320 seronegative cohort members. A peripheral blood sample was collected from each donor, and TCR beta sequencing was performed on peripheral blood mononuclear cells. The Qiagen DNeasy Blood Extraction Kit was used to extract genomic DNA from the blood cell samples. Remarks on this clone: This receptor's antigen is unknown. Per-base qualities were not stored, and no clone one base away is much larger.

The sample was PBMCs. The rearrangement combines TRBV28 with TRBJ1-2, with no confidently assigned D gene. This TCR was sampled from a boy between 2 and 10 years old in good health and CMV-seronegative. The CDR3 amino acid sequence is: CASSYGSYGYTF. The DNA is as follows: TGTGCCAGCAGTTACGGGAGTTATGGCTACACCTTC.